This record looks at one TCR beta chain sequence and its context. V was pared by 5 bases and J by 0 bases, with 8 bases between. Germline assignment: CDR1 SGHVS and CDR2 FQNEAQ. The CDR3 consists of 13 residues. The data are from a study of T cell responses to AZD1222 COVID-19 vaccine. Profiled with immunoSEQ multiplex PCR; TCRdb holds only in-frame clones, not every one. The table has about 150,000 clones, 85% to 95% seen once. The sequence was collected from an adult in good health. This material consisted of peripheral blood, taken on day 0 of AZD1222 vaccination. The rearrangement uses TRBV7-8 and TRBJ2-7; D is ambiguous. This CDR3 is CASSPQNSYEQYF. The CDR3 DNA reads TGTGCCAGCAGCCCACAGAACTCCTACGAGCAGTACTTC.